One and the same sample provided the 13 T cell receptor beta chains below, sequenced in a study of blood T cell repertoires in COVID-19. Libraries were prepared by immunoSEQ multiplex PCR; TCRdb keeps only in-frame clonotypes and omits some of them. The sample lists 200,000 to 300,000 clones; around 84% were seen once. Sequencing was done on a sample of peripheral blood. These receptors all stem from a woman aged 18-30 years with acute or convalescent COVID-19.

This clone has ten or more counts. The chain recombines TRBV5-1 with TRBJ1-1; D remains unclear. The CDR3 runs to 15 residues. V was shortened by 0 bases and J by 3 bases, with 12 bases between the two germline ends. Germline lookup yields CDR1 SGHRS and CDR2 YFSETQ. The CDR3 region is CASSLVVGRDTEAFF. The CDR3 region has the DNA TGCGCCAGCAGCTTGGTGGTTGGGAGGGACACTGAAGCTTTCTTT.

The gene calls are TRBV28 and TRBJ1-1; D is perhaps TRBD1 (5 bases). V was trimmed by 3 bases and J by 6 bases, leaving 14 bases between them. Germline values: CDR1 MDHEN, CDR2 SYDVKM. CDR3 size: 14 residues. The CDR3 region is CASSFPRGVAEAFF. Written as DNA, the CDR3 is TGTGCCAGCAGTTTTCCCCGGGGGGTGGCTGAAGCTTTCTTT.

This chain uses TRBV5-8 with TRBJ2-1, with 12 bases fitting TRBD2. Looked up from germline, CDR1 is SGHTS and CDR2 is YDEGEE. This CDR3 region has 16 residues. V lost 3 bases, J lost 9 bases, and 10 bases stayed unmatched. The CDR3 DNA sequence: TGTGCCAGCAGCTCGGGGGAGACTAGCGGGAGCGGTGAGCAGTTCTTC. Residues: CASSSGETSGSGEQFF.

The genes are TRBV3-1 (or the pseudogene TRBV3-2) and TRBJ2-7, with TRBD1 identical over 9 bases. The germline V gene has CDR1 LGHDT and CDR2 YNNKEL (reference sequence). This CDR3 has 14 amino acids. Unmatched junction bases numbered 6, after V lost 4 bases and J lost 5 bases. The CDR3 DNA reads as TGTGCCAGCAGCCGCCGGGACAGGGACCACGAGCAGTACTTC. Residues: CASSRRDRDHEQYF.

V is TRBV9 and J is TRBJ2-2, with TRBD1 matching 7 bases. CDR1 and CDR2 (germline): SGDLS, YYNGEE. V gave up 0 bases and J gave up 1 base; unmatched junction bases: 6. The CDR3 is made up of 17 amino acids. The DNA for the CDR3 is TGTGCCAGCAGCGTAGCTACAGGGGACCGGAACACCGGGGAGCTGTTTTTT. Translating gives CASSVATGDRNTGELFF.

The V call is TRBV28, the J call TRBJ2-3; no firm D call. Germline V gene data show CDR1 as MDHEN and CDR2 as SYDVKM. The CDR3 is made up of 13 amino acids. V was clipped by 2 bases and J by 4 bases, with 7 bases between them. The CDR3 spells CASSLEASDTQYF. CDR3 DNA: TGTGCCAGCAGTTTAGAGGCGTCAGATACGCAGTATTTT.

With respect to this clone: The sample contains more than one DNA sequence encoding this CDR3. The chain uses TRBV12-3 or TRBV12-4 and TRBJ2-2, with 7 bases fitting TRBD1. The V and J ends lost 5 bases and 6 bases, in that order; junction bases with no gene match: 3. CDR3 length: 13 residues. CDR3 sequence: CASSGTGAGELFF. CDR3 sequence (DNA): TGTGCCAGCAGTGGAACAGGGGCCGGGGAGCTGTTTTTT.

V gene TRBV7-9 combines with J gene TRBJ2-1, with TRBD2 as a possible D gene (6 bases). The CDR3 has 21 residues. Per germline, CDR1 SEHNR and CDR2 FQNEAQ (reference sequence). V lost 5 bases, J lost 5 bases, and 34 bases lay in between. The chain's CDR3 is CASSIRTGVVEPQALNNEQFF. Written as DNA, the CDR3 is TGTGCCAGCAGCATCAGAACGGGAGTGGTTGAACCTCAGGCACTGAACAATGAGCAGTTCTTC.

The sample holds one count of this clone. The chain recombines TRBV7-9 with TRBJ2-7; D uncertain. Trimming removed 2 bases at V and 7 bases at J, with 6 bases between. Germline V gene sequence: CDR1 SEHNR, CDR2 FQNEAQ (reference sequence). The CDR3 has 11 amino acids. In nucleotides, the CDR3 is TGTGCCAGCAGCTTAAGCGTGGAGCAGTACTTC. It encodes CASSLSVEQYF.

This clone has a count of ten or more. The DNA of the CDR3 is TGTGCCAGCAGGGCCGGGACATACTCTGGAAACACCATATATTTT. It encodes CASRAGTYSGNTIYF. V and J are TRBV2 and TRBJ1-3; possible D gene TRBD1, 6 bases. This CDR3 region has 15 residues. CDR1 and CDR2 (germline): SNHLY, FYNNEI. V was trimmed by 6 bases and J by 0 bases, leaving 12 bases between them.

The chain joins TRBV13 to TRBJ2-2, with D maybe TRBD1 (5 bases). CDR3 length: 13 amino acids. V gave up 4 bases and J gave up 6 bases, with 9 bases separating them. Germline V CDR1 and CDR2: PRHDT, FYEKMQ (reference sequence). The CDR3 nucleotides are TGTGCCAGCAGCTCAGGGTTAGCCGGGGAGCTGTTTTTT. Protein: CASSSGLAGELFF.

The V and J genes are TRBV11-2 and TRBJ1-1, with D uncertain. V shed 4 bases and J shed 6 bases, with 12 bases lying between them. Germline CDR1 reads SGHAT; CDR2 reads FQNNGV. The CDR3 has 13 amino acids. As DNA, the CDR3 is TGTGCCAGCAGCTCTACTCTGCGGCCTGAAGCTTTCTTT. Residues: CASSSTLRPEAFF.

A few counts support this clone. V usage is TRBV18 and J usage is TRBJ2-7, with TRBD1 as a possible D gene (6 bases). Germline loops: CDR1 KGHSH, CDR2 LQKENI. The ends were cut back, 6 bases at V and 5 bases at J, with 14 bases in the middle. The CDR3 is made up of 13 amino acids. The CDR3 here is CASSEMSGDEQYF. In DNA form, the CDR3 reads TGTGCCAGCTCCGAAATGTCAGGGGACGAGCAGTACTTC.